This T cell receptor (beta chain) is from a study of blood T cell repertoires in COVID-19. The method was immunoSEQ multiplex PCR; TCRdb's version includes in-frame clones alone and lacks a portion of them. The sample records roughly 230,000 clones, 88% being singletons. Germline V lookup: CDR1 KGHSH, CDR2 LQKENI. V trimming: 3 bases; J trimming: 4 bases; junction bases outside the gene matches: 3. The length of the CDR3 is 15 residues. The receptor was derived from a man aged 70 or older with acute or convalescent COVID-19. The gene calls are TRBV18 and TRBJ1-2, with 12 positions matching TRBD1. The specimen sequenced was peripheral blood. The CDR3 DNA is TGTGCCAGCTCACCCGGGACAGGGGGCACCTATGGCTACACCTTC. It translates to CASSPGTGGTYGYTF.